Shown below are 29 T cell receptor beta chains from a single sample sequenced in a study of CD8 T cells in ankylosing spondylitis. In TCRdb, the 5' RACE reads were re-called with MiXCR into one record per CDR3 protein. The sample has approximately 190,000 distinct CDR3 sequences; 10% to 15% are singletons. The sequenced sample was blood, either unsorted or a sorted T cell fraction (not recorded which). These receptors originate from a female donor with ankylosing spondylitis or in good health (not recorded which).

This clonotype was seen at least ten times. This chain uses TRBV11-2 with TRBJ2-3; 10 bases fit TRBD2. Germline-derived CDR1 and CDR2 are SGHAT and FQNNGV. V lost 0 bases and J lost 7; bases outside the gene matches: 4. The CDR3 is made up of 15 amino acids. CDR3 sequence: CASSLEGSGRYTQYF. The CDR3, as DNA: TGTGCCAGCAGCTTAGAAGGTAGCGGGAGGTATACGCAGTATTTT.

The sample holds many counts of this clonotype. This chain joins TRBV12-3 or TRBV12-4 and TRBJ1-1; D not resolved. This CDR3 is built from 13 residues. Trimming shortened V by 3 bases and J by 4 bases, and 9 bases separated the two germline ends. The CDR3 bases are TGTGCCAGCAGTTTTAGTCAGATCACTGAAGCTTTCTTT. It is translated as CASSFSQITEAFF.

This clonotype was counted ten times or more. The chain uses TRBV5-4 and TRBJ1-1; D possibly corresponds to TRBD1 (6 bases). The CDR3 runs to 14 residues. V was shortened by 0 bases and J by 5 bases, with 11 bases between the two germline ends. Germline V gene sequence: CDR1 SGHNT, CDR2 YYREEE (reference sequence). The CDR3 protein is CASSLGQGRTEAFF. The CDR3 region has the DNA TGTGCCAGCAGCTTGGGGCAGGGGAGGACTGAAGCTTTCTTT.

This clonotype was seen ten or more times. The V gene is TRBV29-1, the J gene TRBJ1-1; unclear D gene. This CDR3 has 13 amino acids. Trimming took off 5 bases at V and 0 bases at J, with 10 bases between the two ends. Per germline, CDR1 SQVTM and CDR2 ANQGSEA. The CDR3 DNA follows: TGCAGCGTTTGTGTAGGTTTGAACACTGAAGCTTTCTTT. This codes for CSVCVGLNTEAFF. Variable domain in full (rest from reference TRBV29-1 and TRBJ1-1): SAVISQKPSRDICQRGTSLTIQCQVDSQVTMMFWYRQQPGQSLTLIATANQGSEATYESGFVIDKFPISRPNLTFSTLTVSNMSPEDSSIYLCSVCVGLNTEAFFGQGTRLTVV.

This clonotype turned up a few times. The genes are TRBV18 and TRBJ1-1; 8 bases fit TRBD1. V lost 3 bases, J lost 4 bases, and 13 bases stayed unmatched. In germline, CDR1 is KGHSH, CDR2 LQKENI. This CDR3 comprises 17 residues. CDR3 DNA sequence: TGTGCCAGCTCACCCCTTCCCGGACAGGGAGGGAGCACTGAAGCTTTCTTT. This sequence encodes CASSPLPGQGGSTEAFF.

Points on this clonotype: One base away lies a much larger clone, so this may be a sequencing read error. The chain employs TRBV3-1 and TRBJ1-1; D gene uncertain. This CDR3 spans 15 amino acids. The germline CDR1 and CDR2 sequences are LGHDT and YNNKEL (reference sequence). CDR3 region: CACSQRRPMNTEAFF. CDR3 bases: TGTGCCTGCAGCCAGAGACGGCCCATGAACACTGAAGCTTTCTTT.

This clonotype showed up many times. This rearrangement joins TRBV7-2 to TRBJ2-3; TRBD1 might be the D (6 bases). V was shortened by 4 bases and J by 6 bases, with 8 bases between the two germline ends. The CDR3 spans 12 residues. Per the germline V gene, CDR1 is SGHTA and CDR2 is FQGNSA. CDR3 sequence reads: CASSYRADTQYF. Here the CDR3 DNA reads TGTGCCAGCAGCTACAGGGCGGATACGCAGTATTTT.

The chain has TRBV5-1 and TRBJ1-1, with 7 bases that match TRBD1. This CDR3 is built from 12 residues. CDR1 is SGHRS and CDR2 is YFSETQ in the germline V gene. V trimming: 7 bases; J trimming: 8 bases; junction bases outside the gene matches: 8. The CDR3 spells CASGDSGREAFF. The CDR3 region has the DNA TGCGCCAGCGGGGACAGCGGACGAGAAGCTTTCTTT.

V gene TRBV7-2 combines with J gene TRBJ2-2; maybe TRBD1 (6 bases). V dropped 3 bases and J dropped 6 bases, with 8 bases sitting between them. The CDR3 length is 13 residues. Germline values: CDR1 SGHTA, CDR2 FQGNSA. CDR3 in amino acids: CASSFKGAGELFF. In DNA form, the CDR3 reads TGTGCCAGCAGCTTCAAGGGGGCCGGGGAGCTGTTTTTT.

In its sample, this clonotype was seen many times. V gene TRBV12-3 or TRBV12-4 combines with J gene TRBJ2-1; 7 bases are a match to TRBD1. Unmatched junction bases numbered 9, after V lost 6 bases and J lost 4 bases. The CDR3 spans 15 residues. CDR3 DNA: TGTGCCAGCAGACGAACCGGGACAGAGTACAATGAGCAGTTCTTC. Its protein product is CASRRTGTEYNEQFF.

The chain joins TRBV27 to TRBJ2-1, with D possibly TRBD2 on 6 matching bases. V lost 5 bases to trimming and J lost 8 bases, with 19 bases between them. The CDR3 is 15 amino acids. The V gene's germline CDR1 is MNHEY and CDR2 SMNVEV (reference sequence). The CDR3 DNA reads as TGTGCCAGCAGTCGCAGGCTCTCCCGCGGGGATGAGCAGTTCTTC. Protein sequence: CASSRRLSRGDEQFF.

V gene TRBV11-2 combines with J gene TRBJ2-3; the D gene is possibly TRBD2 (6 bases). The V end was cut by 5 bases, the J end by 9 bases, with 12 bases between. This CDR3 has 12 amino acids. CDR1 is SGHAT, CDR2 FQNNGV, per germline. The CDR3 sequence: CASSPLAGTQYF. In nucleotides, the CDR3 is TGTGCCAGCAGCCCACTAGCTGGCACGCAGTATTTT.

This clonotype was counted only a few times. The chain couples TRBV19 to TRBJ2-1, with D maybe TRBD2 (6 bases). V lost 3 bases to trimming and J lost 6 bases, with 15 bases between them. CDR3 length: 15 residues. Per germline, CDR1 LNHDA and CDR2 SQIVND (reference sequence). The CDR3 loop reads CASSIPGDASNEQFF. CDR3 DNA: TGTGCCAGTAGTATCCCGGGAGACGCGTCCAATGAGCAGTTCTTC.

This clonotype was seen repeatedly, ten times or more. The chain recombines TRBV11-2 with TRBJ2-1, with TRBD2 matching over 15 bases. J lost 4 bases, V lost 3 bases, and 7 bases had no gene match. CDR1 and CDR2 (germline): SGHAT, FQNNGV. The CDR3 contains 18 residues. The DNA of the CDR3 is TGTGCCAGCAGCTTCCGGACTAGCGGGAGGGCTTTTTACAATGAGCAGTTCTTC. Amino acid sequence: CASSFRTSGRAFYNEQFF.

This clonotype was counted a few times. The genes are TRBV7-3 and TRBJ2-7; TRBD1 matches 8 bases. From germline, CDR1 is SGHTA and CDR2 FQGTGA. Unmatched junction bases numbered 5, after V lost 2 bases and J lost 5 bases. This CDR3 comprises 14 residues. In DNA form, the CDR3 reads TGTGCCAGCAGCTTAGGGGACAGGCCCCACGAGCAGTACTTC. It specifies CASSLGDRPHEQYF.

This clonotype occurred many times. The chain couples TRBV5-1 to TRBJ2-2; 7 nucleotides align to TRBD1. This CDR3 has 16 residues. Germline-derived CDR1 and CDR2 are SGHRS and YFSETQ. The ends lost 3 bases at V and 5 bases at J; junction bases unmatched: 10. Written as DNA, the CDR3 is TGCGCCAGCAGCTCCGGATGGACAGGAAAGACCGGGGAGCTGTTTTTT. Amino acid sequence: CASSSGWTGKTGELFF.

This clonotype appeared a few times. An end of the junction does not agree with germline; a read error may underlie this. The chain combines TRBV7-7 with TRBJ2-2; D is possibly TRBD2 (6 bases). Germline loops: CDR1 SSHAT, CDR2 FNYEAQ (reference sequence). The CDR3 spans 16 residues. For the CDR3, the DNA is TGTGCTAGCAGCCCGGCTCTAAGCGGGTCGAGCCGGGAGCTGTTTTTT. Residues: CASSPALSGSSRELFF.

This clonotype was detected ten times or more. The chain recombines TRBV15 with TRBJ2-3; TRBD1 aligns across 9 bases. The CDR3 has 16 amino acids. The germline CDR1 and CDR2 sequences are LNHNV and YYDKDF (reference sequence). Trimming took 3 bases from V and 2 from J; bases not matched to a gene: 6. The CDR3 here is CATSSPGTGHTDTQYF. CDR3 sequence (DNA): TGTGCCACCAGCAGTCCCGGGACAGGGCACACAGATACGCAGTATTTT.

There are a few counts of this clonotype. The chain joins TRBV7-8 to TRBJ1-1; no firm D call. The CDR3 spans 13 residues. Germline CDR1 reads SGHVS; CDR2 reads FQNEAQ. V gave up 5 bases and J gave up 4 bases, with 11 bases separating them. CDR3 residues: CASSPAQFTEAFF. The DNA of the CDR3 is TGTGCCAGCAGCCCCGCGCAGTTCACTGAAGCTTTCTTT.

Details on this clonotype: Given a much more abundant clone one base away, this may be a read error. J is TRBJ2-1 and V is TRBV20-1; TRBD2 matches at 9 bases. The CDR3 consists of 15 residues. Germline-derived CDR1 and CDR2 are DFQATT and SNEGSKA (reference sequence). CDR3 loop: CCASPGTSQINEQFF. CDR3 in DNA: TGCTGTGCTAGCCCCGGGACTAGCCAAATCAATGAGCAGTTCTTC.

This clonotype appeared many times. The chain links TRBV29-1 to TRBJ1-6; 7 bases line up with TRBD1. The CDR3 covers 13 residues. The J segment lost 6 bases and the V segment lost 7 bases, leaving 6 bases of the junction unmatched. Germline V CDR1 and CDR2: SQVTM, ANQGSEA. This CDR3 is CSAAGGPNSPLHF. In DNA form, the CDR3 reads TGCAGCGCCGCAGGGGGTCCTAATTCACCCCTCCACTTT.

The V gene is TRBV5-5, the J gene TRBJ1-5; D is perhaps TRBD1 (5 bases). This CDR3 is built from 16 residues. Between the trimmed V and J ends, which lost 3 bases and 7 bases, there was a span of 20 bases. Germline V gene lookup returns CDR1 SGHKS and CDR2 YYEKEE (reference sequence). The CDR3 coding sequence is TGTGCCAGCAGCTACGTACAGGTGGGCCCTAACCAGCCCCAGCATTTT. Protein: CASSYVQVGPNQPQHF.

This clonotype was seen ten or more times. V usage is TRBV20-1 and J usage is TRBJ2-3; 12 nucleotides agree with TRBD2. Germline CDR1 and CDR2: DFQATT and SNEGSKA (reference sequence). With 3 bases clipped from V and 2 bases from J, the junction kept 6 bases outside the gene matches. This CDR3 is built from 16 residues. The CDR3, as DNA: TGCAGTGCTAGTGGTGGACTAGCGGGGATCACAGATACGCAGTATTTT. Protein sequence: CSASGGLAGITDTQYF.

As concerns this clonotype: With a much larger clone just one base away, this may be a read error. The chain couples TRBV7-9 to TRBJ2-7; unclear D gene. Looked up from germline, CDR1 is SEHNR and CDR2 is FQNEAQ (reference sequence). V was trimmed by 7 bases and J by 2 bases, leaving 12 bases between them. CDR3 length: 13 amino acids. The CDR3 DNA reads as TGTGCCAGCAACCTATACATGGCCTACGAGCAGTACTTC. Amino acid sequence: CASNLYMAYEQYF. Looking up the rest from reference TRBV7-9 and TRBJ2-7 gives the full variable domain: DTGVSQNPRHKITKRGQNVTFRCDPISEHNRLYWYRQTLGQGPEFLTYFQNEAQLEKSRLLSDRFSAERPKGSFSTLEIQRTEQGDSAMYLCASNLYMAYEQYFGPGTRLTVT.

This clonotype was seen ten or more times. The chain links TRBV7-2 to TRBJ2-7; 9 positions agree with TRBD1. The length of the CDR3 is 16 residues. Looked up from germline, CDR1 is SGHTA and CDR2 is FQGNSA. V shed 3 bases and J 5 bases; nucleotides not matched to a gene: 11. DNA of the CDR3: TGTGCCAGCAGCTTCGATCGTACAGGGGGCAGGAACGAGCAGTACTTC. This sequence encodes CASSFDRTGGRNEQYF.

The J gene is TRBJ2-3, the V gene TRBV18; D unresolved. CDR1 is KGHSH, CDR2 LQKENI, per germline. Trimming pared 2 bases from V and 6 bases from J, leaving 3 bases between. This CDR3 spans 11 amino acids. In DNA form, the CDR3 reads TGTGCCAGCTCACCAGATGATACGCAGTATTTT. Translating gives CASSPDDTQYF.

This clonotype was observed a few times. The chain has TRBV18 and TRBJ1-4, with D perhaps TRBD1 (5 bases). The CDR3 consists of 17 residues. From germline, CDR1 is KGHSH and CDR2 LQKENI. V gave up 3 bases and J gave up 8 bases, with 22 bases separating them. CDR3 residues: CASSPSRTYRQREKLFF. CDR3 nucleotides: TGTGCCAGCTCACCTTCCCGGACATACCGTCAGAGGGAAAAACTGTTTTTT.

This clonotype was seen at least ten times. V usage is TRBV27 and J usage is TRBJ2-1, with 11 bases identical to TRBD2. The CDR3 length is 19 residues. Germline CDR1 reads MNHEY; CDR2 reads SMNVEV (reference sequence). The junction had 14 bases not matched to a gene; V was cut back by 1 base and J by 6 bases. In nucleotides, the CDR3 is TGTGCCAGCAGTTTATGGGTGTCTAGCGGGAGGAGAGAGGGCAATGAGCAGTTCTTC. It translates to CASSLWVSSGRREGNEQFF.

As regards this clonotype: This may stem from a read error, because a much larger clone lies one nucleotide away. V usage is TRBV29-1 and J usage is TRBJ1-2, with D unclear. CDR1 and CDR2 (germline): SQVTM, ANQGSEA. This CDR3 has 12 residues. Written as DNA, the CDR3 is TGCAGCGGAAACGACGGAAACTATGGCTACCCCTTC. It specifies CSGNDGNYGYPF.